Each of the 21 T cell receptor beta chains below was sequenced from the same sample in a study of blood T cell repertoires in COVID-19. This table comes from immunoSEQ multiplex PCR, and its TCRdb copy is limited to in-frame clones, with some not included. The table records hundreds of thousands of clones, about 90% of them present only once. The specimen was peripheral blood. All receptors come from a woman in her thirties or forties with COVID-19, enrolled during active disease.

Comments on this clone: Different DNA sequences within this sample yield the same CDR3. The chain joins TRBV28 to TRBJ2-3; D uncertain. The CDR3 runs 12 residues. V was cut by 6 bases and J by 2 bases, with 6 bases left in between. Germline V gene sequence: CDR1 MDHEN, CDR2 SYDVKM. The CDR3 DNA sequence: TGTGCCAGCAGCTCAGTCACAGATACGCAGTATTTT. Translated, it gives CASSSVTDTQYF. Variable domain in full (rest from reference TRBV28 and TRBJ2-3): DVKVTQSSRYLVKRTGEKVFLECVQDMDHENMFWYRQDPGLGLRLIYFSYDVKMKEKGDIPEGYSVSREKKERFSLILESASTNQTSMYLCASSSVTDTQYFGPGTRLTVL.

The J gene is TRBJ2-5, the V gene TRBV4-2, with TRBD2 as a possible D gene (5 bases). The germline V gene has CDR1 LGHNA and CDR2 YNFKEQ. There are 16 residues in the CDR3. With 0 bases removed from V and 5 bases from J, the gap between germline ends came to 16 bases. Written as DNA, the CDR3 is TGTGCCAGCAGCCAAGATCACGTCCTTGGCGGGGAGACCCAGTACTTC. Translating gives CASSQDHVLGGETQYF.

CDR3 region: CASSWGTGGPYEQYF. The CDR3 DNA reads as TGCGCCAGCAGCTGGGGGACAGGGGGGCCCTACGAGCAGTACTTC. This chain links TRBV5-1 with TRBJ2-7, with 11 bases lining up with TRBD1. The CDR3 consists of 15 residues. Germline V gene sequence: CDR1 SGHRS, CDR2 YFSETQ. Trimming took 3 bases from V and 2 from J; bases not matched to a gene: 4. The variable domain in full, with the rest retrieved from reference TRBV5-1 and TRBJ2-7, is KAGVTQTPRYLIKTRGQQVTLSCSPISGHRSVSWYQQTPGQGLQFLFEYFSETQRNKGNFPGRFSGRQFSNSRSEMNVSTLELGDSALYLCASSWGTGGPYEQYFGPGTRLTVT.

The chain carries TRBV19 and TRBJ1-4, with TRBD1 matching over 9 bases. The CDR3 contains 18 residues. Per germline, CDR1 LNHDA and CDR2 SQIVND (reference sequence). Trimming removed 7 bases from V and 0 bases from J; junction bases left unmatched: 12. CDR3 in amino acids: CASKRRQGVEATNEKLFF. CDR3 in DNA: TGTGCCAGTAAAAGGCGACAGGGGGTGGAGGCAACTAATGAAAAACTGTTTTTT. The whole variable domain, remainder taken from reference TRBV19 and TRBJ1-4, is DGGITQSPKYLFRKEGQNVTLSCEQNLNHDAMYWYRQDPGQGLRLIYYSQIVNDFQKGDIAEGYSVSREKKESFPLTVTSAQKNPTAFYLCASKRRQGVEATNEKLFFGSGTQLSVL.

This clone has only one observation. The genes are TRBV6-5 and TRBJ1-1; 8 nucleotides match TRBD1. The J segment lost 5 bases and the V segment lost 8 bases, leaving 10 bases of the junction unmatched. The length of the CDR3 is 14 residues. CDR1 and CDR2 from the germline V gene are MNHEY and SVGAGI. CDR3 residues: CASAQRTGWTEAFF. The CDR3 bases are TGTGCCAGCGCCCAAAGGACAGGGTGGACTGAAGCTTTCTTT.

This chain links TRBV18 with TRBJ1-1; D is ambiguous. Germline assignment: CDR1 KGHSH and CDR2 LQKENI. The CDR3 sequence is 13 residues long. The V end lost 6 bases, the J end lost 2 bases, and 10 bases lay between the germline ends. CDR3 DNA: TGTGCCAGCTCTGTCACAGATAACACTGAAGCTTTCTTT. This codes for CASSVTDNTEAFF.

The chain links TRBV10-3 to TRBJ1-2; 9 bases line up with TRBD1. V gave up 2 bases and J gave up 8 bases; unmatched junction bases: 6. Germline CDR1 and CDR2: ENHRY and SYGVKD. This CDR3 is 14 amino acids long. The CDR3 coding sequence is TGTGCCATCAGTGAGGGGGGACAGGGCCGGGGCTACACCTTC. This translates into CAISEGGQGRGYTF.

The genes are TRBV19 and TRBJ2-1, with 8 bases fitting TRBD2. V dropped 7 bases and J dropped 6; count of bases not matched to a gene: 5. The CDR3 consists of 13 residues. Germline loops: CDR1 LNHDA, CDR2 SQIVND (reference sequence). CDR3 region: CASNWRGVNEQFF. CDR3 bases: TGTGCCAGTAATTGGCGGGGGGTCAATGAGCAGTTCTTC.

This clone was recorded only once. This rearrangement joins TRBV7-6 to TRBJ1-1; tentatively, D is TRBD1 (5 bases). This CDR3 contains 15 residues. Germline CDR1 SGHVS, CDR2 FNYEAQ. Trimming removed 5 bases from V and 0 bases from J, with 13 bases in between. The CDR3 spells CASSQKRGLNTEAFF. CDR3 in DNA: TGTGCCAGCAGCCAAAAACGGGGGTTGAACACTGAAGCTTTCTTT.

The V and J genes are TRBV5-6 and TRBJ2-3; D possibly corresponds to TRBD2 (5 bases). This CDR3 spans 13 amino acids. Germline CDR1 reads SGHDT; CDR2 reads YYEEEE. Deletions cut 4 bases from V and 3 bases from J, with 9 bases between. This chain's CDR3 is CASSIRGTDTQYF. CDR3 bases: TGTGCCAGCAGCATCCGGGGAACAGATACGCAGTATTTT.

There are a few counts of this clone. The chain is built from TRBV19 and TRBJ2-3; 7 nucleotides agree with TRBD1. Per the germline V gene, CDR1 is LNHDA and CDR2 is SQIVND (reference sequence). V lost 6 bases to trimming and J lost 0 bases; unmatched junction nucleotides: 9. The CDR3 spans 16 residues. The CDR3 DNA sequence: TGTGCCAGTAGCATGAGGACAGGAATCAGCACAGATACGCAGTATTTT. This sequence encodes CASSMRTGISTDTQYF.

This rearrangement joins TRBV5-4 to TRBJ1-2, with D possibly TRBD1 on 6 matching bases. V was clipped by 2 bases and J by 4 bases, with 12 bases between them. CDR1 and CDR2 (germline): SGHNT, YYREEE (reference sequence). The length of the CDR3 is 14 residues. CDR3 loop: CASSFRTGSYGYTF. CDR3 nucleotide sequence: TGTGCCAGCAGCTTCCGAACAGGGAGCTATGGCTACACCTTC.

For this clone: Other DNA sequences within the sample encode an identical CDR3. This sequence joins TRBV7-9 and TRBJ1-3; the D gene is possibly TRBD1 (5 bases). Trimming took 6 bases from V and 1 from J, leaving 10 bases between them. This CDR3 contains 14 residues. Germline values: CDR1 SEHNR, CDR2 FQNEAQ (reference sequence). CDR3 in amino acids: CASSVDSSGNTIYF. The CDR3 DNA follows: TGTGCCAGCAGTGTCGACAGTTCTGGAAACACCATATATTTT.

This clone was detected only a few times. CDR3 region: CASSSPIEADREFF. DNA of the CDR3: TGTGCCAGCAGCTCCCCCATCGAGGCGGACAGGGAGTTCTTC. The chain employs TRBV7-9 and TRBJ2-1, with 8 positions matching TRBD1. The germline gives CDR1 SEHNR, CDR2 FQNEAQ (reference sequence). Unmatched junction bases numbered 13, after V lost 4 bases and J lost 14 bases. The CDR3 contains 14 residues.

The chain links TRBV14 to TRBJ1-3; D is undetermined. V dropped 1 base and J dropped 0 bases, with 10 bases sitting between them. CDR3 length equals 16 residues. The germline CDR1 and CDR2 sequences are SGHDN and FVKESK. CDR3 region: CASSQGLDYSGNTIYF. CDR3 nucleotide sequence: TGTGCCAGCAGCCAAGGACTTGACTACTCTGGAAACACCATATATTTT.

The gene calls are TRBV5-1 and TRBJ2-1; 11 positions match TRBD2. CDR1 and CDR2 (germline): SGHRS, YFSETQ. CDR3 length: 17 residues. Germline trimming cut 0 bases from V and 6 bases from J; bases unmatched to any gene: 8. The CDR3 protein is CASSLVGLADPLNEQFF. The CDR3 DNA reads TGCGCCAGCAGCTTGGTGGGACTAGCGGATCCCCTCAATGAGCAGTTCTTC. Combining the CDR3 with reference TRBV5-1 and TRBJ2-1 gives the whole variable domain KAGVTQTPRYLIKTRGQQVTLSCSPISGHRSVSWYQQTPGQGLQFLFEYFSETQRNKGNFPGRFSGRQFSNSRSEMNVSTLELGDSALYLCASSLVGLADPLNEQFFGPGTRLTVL.

This clone was observed a handful of times. This chain links TRBV7-3 with TRBJ2-7; 10 bases agree with TRBD2. Germline-derived CDR1 and CDR2 are SGHTA and FQGTGA. The CDR3 length is 14 residues. V was clipped by 5 bases and J by 3 bases; unmatched bases: 4. CDR3 protein: CASSPIAGGYEQYF. DNA of the CDR3: TGTGCCAGCAGCCCAATAGCGGGGGGCTACGAGCAGTACTTC.

J is TRBJ1-6 and V is TRBV5-1; TRBD1 matches 8 bases. Germline V gene sequence: CDR1 SGHRS, CDR2 YFSETQ. The CDR3 extends over 14 amino acids. Losses at the gene ends were 2 bases for V and 9 bases for J; bases not matched to a gene: 4. As DNA, the CDR3 is TGCGCCAGCAGCTTCGGACAGGGATTTTCACCCCTCCACTTT. Translation gives CASSFGQGFSPLHF.

V and J are TRBV6-4 and TRBJ1-2; D perhaps matches TRBD1 (6 bases). Germline CDR1 is MRHNA and CDR2 is SNTAGT. V lost 3 bases and J lost 3, with 8 bases in between. This CDR3 has 13 amino acids. The CDR3 DNA reads as TGTGCCAGCAGTGAGACAGGAGACTATGGCTACACCTTC. Protein product: CASSETGDYGYTF.

This clone was seen only once. The chain has TRBV7-6 and TRBJ1-1; D may be TRBD1 (6 bases). The CDR3 contains 15 residues. V gave up 5 bases and J gave up 1 base, with 14 bases separating them. CDR1 SGHVS and CDR2 FNYEAQ come from the germline V gene. The CDR3 spells CASSLTEGENTEAFF. DNA for the CDR3: TGTGCCAGCAGCCTAACCGAGGGGGAGAACACTGAAGCTTTCTTT.

The chain links TRBV7-9 to TRBJ1-1, with D maybe TRBD1 (5 bases). V lost 5 bases, J lost 11 bases, and 12 bases lay in between. The germline V gene encodes CDR1 SEHNR and CDR2 FQNEAQ (reference sequence). CDR3 length: 11 residues. CDR3 loop: CASSPGGGAFF. DNA for the CDR3: TGTGCCAGCAGCCCCGGCGGGGGGGCTTTCTTT.